The 5 T cell receptor beta chains below come from one sample, sequenced in a study of blood T cells in healthy people across ages. PCR was performed a second time for about 7 to 12 cycles using a sample-barcoded 5' primer and a J-beta primer mix. Via MiXCR, TCRdb re-called the 5' RACE reads, giving one row per CDR3 protein. The repertoire consists of over 500,000 distinct CDR3 sequences, with 25% to 35% occurring once and the leading ten covering 3% to 4.5%. The sample also formed part of further work on T cells of mothers and their children.

Sequenced material: blood. The receptors were gathered from a boy aged 2 to 10 in good health.

Of note for this clonotype: One end of the junction fails to match germline, which may point to a read error. J is TRBJ2-7 and V is TRBV6-2 or TRBV6-3, with D possibly matching TRBD2 (6 bases). The V gene's germline CDR1 is MNHEY and CDR2 SVGEGT. The CDR3 is 13 residues long. CDR3 region: CVSSSAGLYEQYF. CDR3 in DNA: TGTGTCAGCAGTTCCGCGGGACTCTACGAGCAGTACTTC.

This chain uses TRBV9 with TRBJ2-5; TRBD1 is a possible D gene (6 bases). Germline V gene data show CDR1 as SGDLS and CDR2 as YYNGEE. The germline V and J ends were trimmed by 3 bases and 5 bases, with 14 bases remaining between them. The CDR3 covers 14 residues. DNA of the CDR3: TGTGCCAGCAGCGGCGAAGGGGGTGGCGAGACCCAGTACTTC. This translates into CASSGEGGGETQYF.

This clonotype was observed a few times. The rearrangement links TRBV7-9 to TRBJ2-3; 8 nucleotides match TRBD2. With V trimmed by 5 bases and J by 2 bases, 6 bases remained unmatched. CDR3 length equals 15 residues. Per the germline V gene, CDR1 is SEHNR and CDR2 is FQNEAQ (reference sequence). The CDR3 nucleotides read TGTGCCAGCAGCGTTACTAGCGGCAACACAGATACGCAGTATTTT. Translated: CASSVTSGNTDTQYF. Complete variable domain (other parts from reference TRBV7-9 and TRBJ2-3): DTGVSQNPRHKITKRGQNVTFRCDPISEHNRLYWYRQTLGQGPEFLTYFQNEAQLEKSRLLSDRFSAERPKGSFSTLEIQRTEQGDSAMYLCASSVTSGNTDTQYFGPGTRLTVL.

The chain uses TRBV4-2 and TRBJ2-1, with 9 bases aligning to TRBD2. This CDR3 contains 16 residues. The trim removed 0 bases at V and 5 bases at J, leaving 5 bases unmatched. The V gene's germline CDR1 is LGHNA and CDR2 YNFKEQ. CDR3 sequence: CASSQDRAGGHNEQFF. For the CDR3, the DNA is TGTGCCAGCAGCCAAGATCGAGCGGGGGGACACAATGAGCAGTTCTTC.

CDR3 coding DNA: TGTGCCAGCAGCCAAGCAGGGGTGTCAGACATTCAGTACTTC. This sequence encodes CASSQAGVSDIQYF. The chain has TRBV3-1 and TRBJ2-4; perhaps TRBD1 as D (6 bases). The CDR3 covers 14 residues. Trimming stripped 1 base from V and 8 bases from J, with 12 bases between. CDR1 is LGHDT and CDR2 is YNNKEL in the germline V gene (reference sequence).